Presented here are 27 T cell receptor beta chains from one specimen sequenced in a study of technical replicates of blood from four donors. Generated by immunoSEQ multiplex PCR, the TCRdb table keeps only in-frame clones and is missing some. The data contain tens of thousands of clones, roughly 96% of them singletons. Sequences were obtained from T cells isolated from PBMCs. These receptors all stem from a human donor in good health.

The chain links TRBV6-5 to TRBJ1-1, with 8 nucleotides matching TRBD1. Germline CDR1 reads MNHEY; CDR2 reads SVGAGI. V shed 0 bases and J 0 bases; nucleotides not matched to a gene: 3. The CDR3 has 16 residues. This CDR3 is CASSYSPGGLNTEAFF. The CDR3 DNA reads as TGTGCCAGCAGTTACTCCCCAGGGGGCTTGAACACTGAAGCTTTCTTT.

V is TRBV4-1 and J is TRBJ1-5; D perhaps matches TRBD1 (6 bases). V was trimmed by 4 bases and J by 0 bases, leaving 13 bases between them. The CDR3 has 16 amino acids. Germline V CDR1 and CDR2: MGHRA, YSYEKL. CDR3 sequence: CASSLRDMGSNQPQHF. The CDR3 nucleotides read TGCGCCAGCAGCCTCCGGGACATGGGTAGCAATCAGCCCCAGCATTTT.

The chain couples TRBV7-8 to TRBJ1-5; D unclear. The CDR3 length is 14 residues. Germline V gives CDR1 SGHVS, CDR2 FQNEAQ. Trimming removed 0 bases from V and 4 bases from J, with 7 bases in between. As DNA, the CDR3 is TGTGCCAGCAGCTTAGCGGCCGGGAATCAGCCCCAGCATTTT. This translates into CASSLAAGNQPQHF.

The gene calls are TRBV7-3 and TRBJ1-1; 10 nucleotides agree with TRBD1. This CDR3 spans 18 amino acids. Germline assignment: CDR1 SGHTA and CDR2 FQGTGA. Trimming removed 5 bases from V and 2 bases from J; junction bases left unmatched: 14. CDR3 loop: CASSPHIATGGGNTEAFF. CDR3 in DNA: TGTGCCAGCAGCCCCCACATCGCGACAGGGGGCGGCAACACTGAAGCTTTCTTT.

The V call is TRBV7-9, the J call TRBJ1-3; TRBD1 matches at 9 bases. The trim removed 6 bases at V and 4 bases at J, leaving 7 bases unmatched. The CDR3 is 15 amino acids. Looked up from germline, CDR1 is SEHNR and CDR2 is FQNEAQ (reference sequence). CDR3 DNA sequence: TGTGCCAGCAGTTCACAGGGGGCGCGAGGAAACACCATATATTTT. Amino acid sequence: CASSSQGARGNTIYF.

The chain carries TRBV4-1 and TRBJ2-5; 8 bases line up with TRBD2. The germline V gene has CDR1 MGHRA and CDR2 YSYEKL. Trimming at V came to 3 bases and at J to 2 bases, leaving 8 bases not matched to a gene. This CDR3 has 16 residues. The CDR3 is CASSHLEREWQETQYF. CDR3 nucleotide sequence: TGCGCCAGCAGCCACCTGGAGCGGGAGTGGCAAGAGACCCAGTACTTC.

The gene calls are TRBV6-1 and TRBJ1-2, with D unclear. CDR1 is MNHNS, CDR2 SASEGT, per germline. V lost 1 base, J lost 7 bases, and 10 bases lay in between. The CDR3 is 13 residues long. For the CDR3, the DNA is TGTGCCAGCAGTGAAGGGGTTTGGGCTGGCTACACCTTC. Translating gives CASSEGVWAGYTF.

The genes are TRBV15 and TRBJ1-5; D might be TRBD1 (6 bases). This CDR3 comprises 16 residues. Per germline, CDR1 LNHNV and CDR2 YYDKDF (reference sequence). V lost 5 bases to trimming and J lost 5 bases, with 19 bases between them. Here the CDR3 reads CATSASGGLGYQPQHF. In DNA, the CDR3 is TGTGCCACCAGCGCGTCGGGGGGCCTAGGTTATCAGCCCCAGCATTTT.

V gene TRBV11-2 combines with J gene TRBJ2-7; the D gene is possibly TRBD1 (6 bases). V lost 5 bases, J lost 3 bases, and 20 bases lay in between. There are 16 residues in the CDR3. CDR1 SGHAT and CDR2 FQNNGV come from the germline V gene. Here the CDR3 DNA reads TGTGCCAGCAGCCGGCTAACAGGGATCCTAATCTACGAGCAGTACTTC. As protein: CASSRLTGILIYEQYF.

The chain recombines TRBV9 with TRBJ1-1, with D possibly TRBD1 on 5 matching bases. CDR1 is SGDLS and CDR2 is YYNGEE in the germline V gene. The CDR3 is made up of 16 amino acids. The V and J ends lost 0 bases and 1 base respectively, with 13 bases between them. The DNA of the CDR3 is TGTGCCAGCAGCGTAGAATCCCGAGGACAGAACACTGAAGCTTTCTTT. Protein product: CASSVESRGQNTEAFF.

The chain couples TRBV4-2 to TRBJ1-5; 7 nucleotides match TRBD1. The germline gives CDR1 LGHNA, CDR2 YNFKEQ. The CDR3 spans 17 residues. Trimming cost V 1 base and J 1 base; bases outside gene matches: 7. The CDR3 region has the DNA TGTGCCAGCAGCCAAGCCCGACAGGGTACGAGCAATCAGCCCCAGCATTTT. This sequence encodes CASSQARQGTSNQPQHF.

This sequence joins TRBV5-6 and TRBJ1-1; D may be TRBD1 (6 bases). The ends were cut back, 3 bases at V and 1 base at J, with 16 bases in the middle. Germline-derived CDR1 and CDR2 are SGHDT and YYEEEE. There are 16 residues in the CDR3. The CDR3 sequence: CASSSHDRMWNTEAFF. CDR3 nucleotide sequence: TGTGCCAGCAGCTCGCACGACAGGATGTGGAACACTGAAGCTTTCTTT.

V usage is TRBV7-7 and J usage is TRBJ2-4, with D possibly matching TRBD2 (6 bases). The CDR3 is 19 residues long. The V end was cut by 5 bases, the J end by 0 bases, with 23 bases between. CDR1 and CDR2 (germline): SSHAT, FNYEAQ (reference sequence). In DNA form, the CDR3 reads TGTGCCAGCAGCCTTACGGGGGAACAGGACGGCTTAGCCAAAAACATTCAGTACTTC. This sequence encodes CASSLTGEQDGLAKNIQYF.

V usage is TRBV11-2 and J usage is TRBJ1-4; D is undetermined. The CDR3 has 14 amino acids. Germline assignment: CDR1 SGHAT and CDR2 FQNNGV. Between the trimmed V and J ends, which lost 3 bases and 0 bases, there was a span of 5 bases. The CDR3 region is CASSLLATNEKLFF. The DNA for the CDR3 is TGTGCCAGCAGCTTGTTAGCAACTAATGAAAAACTGTTTTTT.

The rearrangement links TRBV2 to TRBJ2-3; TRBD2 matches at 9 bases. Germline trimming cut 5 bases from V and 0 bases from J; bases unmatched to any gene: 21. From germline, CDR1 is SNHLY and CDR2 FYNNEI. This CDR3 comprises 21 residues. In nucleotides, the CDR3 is TGTGCCAGCAGTATAACGCCCTTACGCAGCGGGAGGCATACTAGCACAGATACGCAGTATTTT. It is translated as CASSITPLRSGRHTSTDTQYF.

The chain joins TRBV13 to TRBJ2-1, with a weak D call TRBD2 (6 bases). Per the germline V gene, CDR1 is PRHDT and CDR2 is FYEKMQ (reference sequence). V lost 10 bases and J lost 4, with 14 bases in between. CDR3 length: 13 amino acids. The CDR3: CAIQTRGYNEQFF. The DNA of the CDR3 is TGTGCCATCCAGACTAGAGGGTACAATGAGCAGTTCTTC.

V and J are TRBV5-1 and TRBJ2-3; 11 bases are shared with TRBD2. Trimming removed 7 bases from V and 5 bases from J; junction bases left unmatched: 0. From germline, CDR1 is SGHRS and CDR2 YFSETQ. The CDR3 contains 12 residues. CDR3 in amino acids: CASGLAGDTQYF. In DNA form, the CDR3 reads TGCGCCAGCGGACTAGCGGGAGATACGCAGTATTTT.

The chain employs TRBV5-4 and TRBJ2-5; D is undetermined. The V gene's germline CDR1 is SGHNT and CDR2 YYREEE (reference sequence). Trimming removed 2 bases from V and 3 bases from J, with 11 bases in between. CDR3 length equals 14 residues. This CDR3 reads CASSFPETKETQYF. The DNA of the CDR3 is TGTGCCAGCAGCTTTCCCGAGACAAAAGAGACCCAGTACTTC.

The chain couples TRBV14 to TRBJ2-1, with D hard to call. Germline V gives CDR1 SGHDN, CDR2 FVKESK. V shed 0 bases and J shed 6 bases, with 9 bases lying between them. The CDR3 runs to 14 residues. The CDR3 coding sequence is TGTGCCAGCAGCCAAGAGATCTGGGCCAATGAGCAGTTCTTC. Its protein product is CASSQEIWANEQFF. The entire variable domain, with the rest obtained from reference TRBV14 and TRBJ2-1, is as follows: EAGVTQFPSHSVIEKGQTVTLRCDPISGHDNLYWYRRVMGKEIKFLLHFVKESKQDESGMPNNRFLAERTGGTYSTLKVQPAELEDSGVYFCASSQEIWANEQFFGPGTRLTVL.

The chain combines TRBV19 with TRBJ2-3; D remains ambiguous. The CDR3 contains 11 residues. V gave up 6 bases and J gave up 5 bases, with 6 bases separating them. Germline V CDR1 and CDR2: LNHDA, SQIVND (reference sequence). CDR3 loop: CASRRGDTQYF. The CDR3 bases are TGTGCCAGTAGAAGAGGAGATACGCAGTATTTT.

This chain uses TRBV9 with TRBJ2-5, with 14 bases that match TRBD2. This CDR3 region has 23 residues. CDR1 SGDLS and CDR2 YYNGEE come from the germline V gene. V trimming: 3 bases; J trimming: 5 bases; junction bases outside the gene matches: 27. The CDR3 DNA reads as TGTGCCAGCAGCGCGCAGGGGGGACTAGCGGGGGCCGTCTCCTACAAACAGGGGGAGACCCAGTACTTC. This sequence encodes CASSAQGGLAGAVSYKQGETQYF.

The CDR3 protein is CASRMGGISYEQYF. CDR3 coding DNA: TGTGCCAGCAGAATGGGAGGGATCTCCTACGAGCAGTACTTC. The chain joins TRBV28 to TRBJ2-7, with 7 bases fitting TRBD2. This CDR3 has 14 residues. Germline CDR1 is MDHEN and CDR2 is SYDVKM. After removal of 6 bases from V and 0 bases from J, the junction contained 5 bases not matched to a gene.

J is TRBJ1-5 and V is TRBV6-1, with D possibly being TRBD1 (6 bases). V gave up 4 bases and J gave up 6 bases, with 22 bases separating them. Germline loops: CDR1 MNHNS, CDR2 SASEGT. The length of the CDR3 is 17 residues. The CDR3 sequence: CASSAGDHAFSSQPQHF. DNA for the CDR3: TGTGCCAGCAGTGCAGGGGACCACGCGTTCAGTAGTCAGCCCCAGCATTTT.

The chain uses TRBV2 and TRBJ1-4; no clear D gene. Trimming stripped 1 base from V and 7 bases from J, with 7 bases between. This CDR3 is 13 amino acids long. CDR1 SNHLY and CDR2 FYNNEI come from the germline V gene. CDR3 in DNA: TGTGCCAGCAGTGAAGGGCCTGCTGAAAAACTGTTTTTT. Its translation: CASSEGPAEKLFF.

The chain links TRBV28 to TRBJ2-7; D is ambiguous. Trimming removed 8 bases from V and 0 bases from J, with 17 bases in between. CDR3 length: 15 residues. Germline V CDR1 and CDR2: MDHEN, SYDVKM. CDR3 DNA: TGTGCCAGCCGTAAATATCTTTCGAGCTCCTACGAGCAGTACTTC. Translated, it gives CASRKYLSSSYEQYF.

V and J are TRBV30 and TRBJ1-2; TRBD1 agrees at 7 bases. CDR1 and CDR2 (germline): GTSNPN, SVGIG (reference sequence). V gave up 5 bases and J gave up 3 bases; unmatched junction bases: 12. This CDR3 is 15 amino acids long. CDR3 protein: CAWDTDRALDYGYTF. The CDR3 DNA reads TGTGCCTGGGATACAGACAGGGCCCTTGACTATGGCTACACCTTC.

The CDR3 DNA is TGTGCCAGCAGCTTAGTGGTCGTCGGCAATGAGCAGTTCTTC. This sequence encodes CASSLVVVGNEQFF. The rearrangement links TRBV11-2 to TRBJ2-1; no clear D. This CDR3 has 14 amino acids. V gave up 1 base and J gave up 6 bases, with 10 bases separating them. CDR1 SGHAT and CDR2 FQNNGV come from the germline V gene.